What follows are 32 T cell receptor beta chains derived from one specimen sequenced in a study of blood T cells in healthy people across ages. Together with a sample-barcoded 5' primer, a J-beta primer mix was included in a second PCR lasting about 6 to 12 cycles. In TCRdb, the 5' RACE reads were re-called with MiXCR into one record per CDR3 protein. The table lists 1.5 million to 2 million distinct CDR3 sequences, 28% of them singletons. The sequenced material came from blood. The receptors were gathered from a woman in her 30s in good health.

The CDR3 DNA reads as TGCGCCAGCAGCCAAGCGACAGTGGGGTCCTATGGCTACACCTTC. It is translated as CASSQATVGSYGYTF. The J gene is TRBJ1-2, the V gene TRBV4-1; perhaps TRBD1 as D (5 bases). V was pared by 1 base and J by 4 bases, with 13 bases between. The germline CDR1 and CDR2 sequences are MGHRA and YSYEKL. The CDR3 loop spans 15 amino acids.

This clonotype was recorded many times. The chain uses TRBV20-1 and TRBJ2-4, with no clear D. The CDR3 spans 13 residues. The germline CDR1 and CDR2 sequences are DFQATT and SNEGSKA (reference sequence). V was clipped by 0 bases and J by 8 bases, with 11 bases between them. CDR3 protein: CSARDRKVYIQYF. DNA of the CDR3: TGCAGTGCTAGAGATCGGAAGGTTTACATTCAGTACTTC.

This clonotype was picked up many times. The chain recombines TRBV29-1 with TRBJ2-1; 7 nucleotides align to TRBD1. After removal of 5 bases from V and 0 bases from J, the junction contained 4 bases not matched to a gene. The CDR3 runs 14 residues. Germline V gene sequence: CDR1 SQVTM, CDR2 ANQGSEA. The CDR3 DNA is TGCAGCGTTCGTGACAGGGCCTCCTACAATGAGCAGTTCTTC. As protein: CSVRDRASYNEQFF.

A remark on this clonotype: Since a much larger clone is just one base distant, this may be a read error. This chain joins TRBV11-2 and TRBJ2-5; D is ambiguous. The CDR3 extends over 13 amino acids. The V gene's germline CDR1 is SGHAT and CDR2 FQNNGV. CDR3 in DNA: TGTGCCAGCAGCTTTCAGTACCAAGAGGCCCAGTACTTC. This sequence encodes CASSFQYQEAQYF.

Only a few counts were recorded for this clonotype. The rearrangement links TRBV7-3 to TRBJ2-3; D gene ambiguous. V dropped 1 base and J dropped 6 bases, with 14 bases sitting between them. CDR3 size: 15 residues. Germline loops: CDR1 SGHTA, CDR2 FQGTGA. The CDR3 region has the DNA TGTGCCAGCAGCTTAAGGCCCCTGGCTGGGGATACGCAGTATTTT. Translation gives CASSLRPLAGDTQYF.

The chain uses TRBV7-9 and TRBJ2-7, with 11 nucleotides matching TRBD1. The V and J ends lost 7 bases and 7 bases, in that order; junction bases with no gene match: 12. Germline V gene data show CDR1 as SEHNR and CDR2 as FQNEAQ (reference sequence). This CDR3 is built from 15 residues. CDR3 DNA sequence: TGTGCCAGCAAGAACCCCGGGACAGGGGGAGGAGAGCAGTACTTC. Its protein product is CASKNPGTGGGEQYF.

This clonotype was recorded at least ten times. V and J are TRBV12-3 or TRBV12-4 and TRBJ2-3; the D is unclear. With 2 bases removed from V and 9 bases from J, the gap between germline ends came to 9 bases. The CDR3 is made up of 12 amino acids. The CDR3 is CASSLSLVTQYF. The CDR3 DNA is TGTGCCAGCAGTTTAAGTCTCGTCACGCAGTATTTT.

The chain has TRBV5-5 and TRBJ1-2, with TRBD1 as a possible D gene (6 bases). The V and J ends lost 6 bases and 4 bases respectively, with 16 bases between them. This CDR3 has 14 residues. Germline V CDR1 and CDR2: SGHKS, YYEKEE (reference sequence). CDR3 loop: CASIRQGISYGYTF. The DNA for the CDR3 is TGTGCCAGCATCCGTCAGGGGATTAGCTATGGCTACACCTTC.

Written as DNA, the CDR3 is TGTGCCAGCAGCCCCTATCCCGGGAGAGAGGACGGGGAGCTGTTTTTT. Translated: CASSPYPGREDGELFF. The chain joins TRBV7-2 to TRBJ2-2; TRBD2 might be the D (6 bases). CDR3 length equals 16 residues. Trimming took off 5 bases at V and 7 bases at J, with 20 bases between the two ends. Germline V gene lookup returns CDR1 SGHTA and CDR2 FQGNSA.

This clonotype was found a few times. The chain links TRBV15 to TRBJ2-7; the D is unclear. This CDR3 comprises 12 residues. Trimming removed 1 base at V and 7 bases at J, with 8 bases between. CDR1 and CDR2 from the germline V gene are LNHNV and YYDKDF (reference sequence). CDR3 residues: CATSRGPREQYF. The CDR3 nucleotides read TGTGCCACCAGCAGAGGCCCCCGGGAGCAGTACTTC.

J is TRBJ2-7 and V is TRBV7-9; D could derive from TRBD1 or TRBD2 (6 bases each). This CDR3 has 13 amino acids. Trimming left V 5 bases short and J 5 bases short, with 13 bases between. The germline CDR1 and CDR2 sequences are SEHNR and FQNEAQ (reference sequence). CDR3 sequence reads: CASSEGGWDEQYF. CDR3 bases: TGTGCCAGCAGCGAGGGGGGCTGGGACGAGCAGTACTTC.

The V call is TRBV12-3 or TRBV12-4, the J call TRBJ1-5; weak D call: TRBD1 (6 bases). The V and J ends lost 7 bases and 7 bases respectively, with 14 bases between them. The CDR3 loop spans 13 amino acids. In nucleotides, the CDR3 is TGTGCCAGCACGTCAGGGGTAGGCCAGCCCCAGCATTTT. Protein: CASTSGVGQPQHF.

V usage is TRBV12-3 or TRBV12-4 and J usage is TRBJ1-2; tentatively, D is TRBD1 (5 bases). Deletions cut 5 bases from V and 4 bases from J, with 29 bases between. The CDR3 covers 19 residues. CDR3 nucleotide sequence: TGTGCCAGCAGTCCCGGGACCCCGGGCCAAAATAGGGAACCCTATGGCTACACCTTC. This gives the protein CASSPGTPGQNREPYGYTF.

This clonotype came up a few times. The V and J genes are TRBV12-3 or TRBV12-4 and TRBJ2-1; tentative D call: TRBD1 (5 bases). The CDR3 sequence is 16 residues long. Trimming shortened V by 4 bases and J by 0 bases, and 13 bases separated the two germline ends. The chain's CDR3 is CASSSQGKSSYNEQFF. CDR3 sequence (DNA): TGTGCCAGCAGTTCTCAGGGAAAAAGCTCCTACAATGAGCAGTTCTTC.

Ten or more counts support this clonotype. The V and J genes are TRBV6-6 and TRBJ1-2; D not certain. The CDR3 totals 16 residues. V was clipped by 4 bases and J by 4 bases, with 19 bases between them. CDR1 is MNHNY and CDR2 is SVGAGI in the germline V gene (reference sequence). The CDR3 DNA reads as TGTGCCAGCAGTTCCGCATCGACGGAGTTTGGCTATGGCTACACCTTC. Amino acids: CASSSASTEFGYGYTF.

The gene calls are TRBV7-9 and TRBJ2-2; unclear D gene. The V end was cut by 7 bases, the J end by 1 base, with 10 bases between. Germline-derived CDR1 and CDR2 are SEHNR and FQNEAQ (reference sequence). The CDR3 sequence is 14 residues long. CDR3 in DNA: TGTGCCAGCAACCGACTGGAGAACACCGGGGAGCTGTTTTTT. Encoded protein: CASNRLENTGELFF.

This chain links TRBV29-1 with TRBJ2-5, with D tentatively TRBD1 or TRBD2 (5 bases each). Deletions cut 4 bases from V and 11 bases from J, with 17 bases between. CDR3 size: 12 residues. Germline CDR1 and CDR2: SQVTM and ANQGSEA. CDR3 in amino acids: CSVGGLGREQYF. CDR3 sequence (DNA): TGCAGCGTTGGGGGCCTGGGCAGGGAGCAGTACTTC.

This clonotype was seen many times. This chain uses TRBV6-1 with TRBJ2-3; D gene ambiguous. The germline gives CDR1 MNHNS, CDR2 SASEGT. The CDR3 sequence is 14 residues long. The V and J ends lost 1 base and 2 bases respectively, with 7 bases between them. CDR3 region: CASSEVRFTDTQYF. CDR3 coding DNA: TGTGCCAGCAGTGAAGTCCGGTTCACAGATACGCAGTATTTT.

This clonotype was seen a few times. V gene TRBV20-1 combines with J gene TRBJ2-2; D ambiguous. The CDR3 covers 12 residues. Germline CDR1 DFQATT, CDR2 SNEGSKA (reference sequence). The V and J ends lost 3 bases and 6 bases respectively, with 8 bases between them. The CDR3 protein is CSASRSPGELFF. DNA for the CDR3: TGCAGTGCTAGTAGAAGCCCCGGGGAGCTGTTTTTT.

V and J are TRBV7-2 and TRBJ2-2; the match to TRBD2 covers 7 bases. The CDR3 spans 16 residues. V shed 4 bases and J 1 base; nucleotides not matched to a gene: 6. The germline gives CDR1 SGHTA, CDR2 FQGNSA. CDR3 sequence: CASSWTPGGNTGELFF. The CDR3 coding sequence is TGTGCCAGCAGCTGGACTCCGGGGGGGAACACCGGGGAGCTGTTTTTT.

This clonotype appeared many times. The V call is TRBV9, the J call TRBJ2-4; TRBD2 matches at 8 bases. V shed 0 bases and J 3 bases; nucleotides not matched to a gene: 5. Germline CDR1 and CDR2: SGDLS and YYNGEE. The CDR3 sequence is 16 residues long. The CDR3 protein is CASSVDPGGVKNIQYF. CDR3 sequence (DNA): TGTGCCAGCAGCGTAGACCCGGGAGGGGTCAAAAACATTCAGTACTTC.

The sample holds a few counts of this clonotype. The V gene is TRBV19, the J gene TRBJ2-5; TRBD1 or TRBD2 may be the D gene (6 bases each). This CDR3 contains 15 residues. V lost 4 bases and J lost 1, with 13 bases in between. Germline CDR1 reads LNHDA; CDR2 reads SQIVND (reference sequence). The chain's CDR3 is CASSTPGGPQETQYF. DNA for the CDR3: TGTGCCAGTAGTACCCCCGGGGGCCCCCAAGAGACCCAGTACTTC.

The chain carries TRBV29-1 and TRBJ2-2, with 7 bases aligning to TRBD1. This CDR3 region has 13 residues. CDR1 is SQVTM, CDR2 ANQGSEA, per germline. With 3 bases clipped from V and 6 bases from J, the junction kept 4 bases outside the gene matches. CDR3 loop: CSVETGTPGELFF. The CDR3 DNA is TGCAGCGTTGAGACAGGGACCCCCGGGGAGCTGTTTTTT.

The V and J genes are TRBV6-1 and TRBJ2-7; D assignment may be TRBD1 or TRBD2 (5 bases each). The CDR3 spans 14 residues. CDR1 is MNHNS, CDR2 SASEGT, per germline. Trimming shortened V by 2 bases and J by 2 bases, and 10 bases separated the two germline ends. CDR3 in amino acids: CASSEWGPTYEQYF. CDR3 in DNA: TGTGCCAGCAGTGAATGGGGACCTACCTACGAGCAGTACTTC.

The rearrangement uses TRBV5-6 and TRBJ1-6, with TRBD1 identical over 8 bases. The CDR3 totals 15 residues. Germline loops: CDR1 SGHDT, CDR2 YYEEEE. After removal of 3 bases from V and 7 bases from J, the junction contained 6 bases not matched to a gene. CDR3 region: CASSSMDRENSPLHF. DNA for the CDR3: TGTGCCAGCAGCTCGATGGACAGGGAGAATTCACCCCTCCACTTT.

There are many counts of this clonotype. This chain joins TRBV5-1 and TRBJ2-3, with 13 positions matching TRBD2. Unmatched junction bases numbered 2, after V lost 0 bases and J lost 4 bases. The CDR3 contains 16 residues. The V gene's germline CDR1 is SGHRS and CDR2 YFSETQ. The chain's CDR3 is CASSLGTSGGADTQYF. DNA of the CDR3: TGCGCCAGCAGCTTGGGGACTAGCGGGGGCGCAGATACGCAGTATTTT.

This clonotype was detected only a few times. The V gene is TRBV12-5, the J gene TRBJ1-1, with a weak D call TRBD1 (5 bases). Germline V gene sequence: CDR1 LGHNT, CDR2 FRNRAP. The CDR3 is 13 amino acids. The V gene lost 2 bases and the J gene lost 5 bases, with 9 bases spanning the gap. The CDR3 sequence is CASGLHQGTEAFF. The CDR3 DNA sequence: TGTGCTAGTGGTTTGCACCAGGGAACTGAAGCTTTCTTT.

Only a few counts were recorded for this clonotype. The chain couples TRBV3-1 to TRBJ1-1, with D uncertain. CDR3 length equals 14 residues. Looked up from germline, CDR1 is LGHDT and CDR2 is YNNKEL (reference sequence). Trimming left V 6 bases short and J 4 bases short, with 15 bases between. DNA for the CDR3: TGTGCCAGCAGTACGACTCCGGGGATCACTGAAGCTTTCTTT. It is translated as CASSTTPGITEAFF.

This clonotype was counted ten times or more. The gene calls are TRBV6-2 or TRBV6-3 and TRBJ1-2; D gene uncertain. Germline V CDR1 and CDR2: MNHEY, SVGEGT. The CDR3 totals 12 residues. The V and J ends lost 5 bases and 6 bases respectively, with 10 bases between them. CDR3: CASSRPPDGYTF. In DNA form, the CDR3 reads TGTGCCAGCAGTCGGCCCCCGGATGGCTACACCTTC.

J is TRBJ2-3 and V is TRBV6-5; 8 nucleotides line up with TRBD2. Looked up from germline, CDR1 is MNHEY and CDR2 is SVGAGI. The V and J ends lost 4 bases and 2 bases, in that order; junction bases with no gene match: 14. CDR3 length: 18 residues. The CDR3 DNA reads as TGTGCCAGCAGTTTGGTCCCGATGGGACTAGGCTACACAGATACGCAGTATTTT. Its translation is CASSLVPMGLGYTDTQYF.

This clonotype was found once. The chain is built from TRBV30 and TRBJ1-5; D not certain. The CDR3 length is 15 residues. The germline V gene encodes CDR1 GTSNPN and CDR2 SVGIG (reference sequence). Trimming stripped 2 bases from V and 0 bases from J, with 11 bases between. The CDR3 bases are TGTGCCTGGAGTCCCGGTCCCTATAGCAATCAGCCCCAGCATTTT. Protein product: CAWSPGPYSNQPQHF.

CDR3 nucleotide sequence: TGCGCCAGCAGCTTAATCCCTAGCGGCGGCCTTAAAAACATTCAGTACTTC. It codes for CASSLIPSGGLKNIQYF. The gene calls are TRBV5-1 and TRBJ2-4, with TRBD2 matching over 7 bases. Germline V gives CDR1 SGHRS, CDR2 YFSETQ. With V trimmed by 2 bases and J by 4 bases, 12 bases remained unmatched. The CDR3 length is 17 residues.